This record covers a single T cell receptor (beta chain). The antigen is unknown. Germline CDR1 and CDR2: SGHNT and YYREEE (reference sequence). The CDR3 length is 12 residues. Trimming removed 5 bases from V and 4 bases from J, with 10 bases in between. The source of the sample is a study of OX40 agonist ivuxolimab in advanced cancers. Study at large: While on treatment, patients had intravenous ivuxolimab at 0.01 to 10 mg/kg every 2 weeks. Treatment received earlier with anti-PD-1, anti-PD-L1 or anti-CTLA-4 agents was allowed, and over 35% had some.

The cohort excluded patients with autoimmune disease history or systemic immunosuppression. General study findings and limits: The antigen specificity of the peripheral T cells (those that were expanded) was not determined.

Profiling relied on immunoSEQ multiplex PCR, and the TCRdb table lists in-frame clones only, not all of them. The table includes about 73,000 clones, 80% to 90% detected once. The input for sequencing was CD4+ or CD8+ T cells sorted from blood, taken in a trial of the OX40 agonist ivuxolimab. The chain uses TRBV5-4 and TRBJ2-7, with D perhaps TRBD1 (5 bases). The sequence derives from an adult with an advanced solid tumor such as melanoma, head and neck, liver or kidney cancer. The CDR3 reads CASSWGSYEQYF. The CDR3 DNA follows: TGTGCCAGCAGTTGGGGCAGTTACGAGCAGTACTTC.